The next 25 T cell receptor beta chains were all read from a single sample in a study of OX40 agonist ivuxolimab in advanced cancers. Library preparation employed the immunoSEQ multiplex PCR assay. In TCRdb, the immuneACCESS table is reduced to in-frame sequences with V and J assigned. These tables do not hold every clone; where another copy was compared, an unresolved V gene accounts for under half, and the others remain unexplained. The sample table contains 72,000 or so clones; only one count was recorded for 80% to 85% of them. The ten largest clones represent about 4.8% of the sample. The specimen was CD4+ or CD8+ T cells sorted from blood, collected in a trial of the OX40 agonist ivuxolimab. These receptors were obtained from an adult with an advanced solid tumor such as melanoma, head and neck, liver or kidney cancer.

The chain links TRBV19 to TRBJ2-6; 11 bases match TRBD1. Germline V gives CDR1 LNHDA, CDR2 SQIVND (reference sequence). Trimming removed 4 bases from V and 2 bases from J; junction bases left unmatched: 10. The CDR3 covers 19 residues. In nucleotides, the CDR3 is TGTGCCAGTAGTAAGGGGCCAGGACAGGGGGCGCCTGGGGCCAACGTCCTGACTTTC. This encodes CASSKGPGQGAPGANVLTF. The variable domain in full, with the rest retrieved from reference TRBV19 and TRBJ2-6, is DGGITQSPKYLFRKEGQNVTLSCEQNLNHDAMYWYRQDPGQGLRLIYYSQIVNDFQKGDIAEGYSVSREKKESFPLTVTSAQKNPTAFYLCASSKGPGQGAPGANVLTFGAGSRLTVL.

The V and J genes are TRBV2 and TRBJ1-2; D not certain. Germline values: CDR1 SNHLY, CDR2 FYNNEI. The V gene lost 3 bases and the J gene lost 1 base, with 6 bases spanning the gap. The CDR3 is 13 amino acids. DNA of the CDR3: TGTGCCAGCAGTGAGGAGTTTAACTATGGCTACACCTTC. This codes for CASSEEFNYGYTF.

The chain couples TRBV18 to TRBJ1-2, with D hard to call. The V and J ends lost 2 bases and 1 base respectively, with 5 bases between them. From germline, CDR1 is KGHSH and CDR2 LQKENI. The CDR3 extends over 13 amino acids. The CDR3 DNA reads as TGTGCCAGCTCACCAGGCTATAACTATGGCTACACCTTC. Translated: CASSPGYNYGYTF. Supplemented by reference TRBV18 and TRBJ1-2, the full variable domain reads NAGVMQNPRHLVRRRGQEARLRCSPMKGHSHVYWYRQLPEEGLKFMVYLQKENIIDESGMPKERFSAEFPKEGPSILRIQQVVRGDSAAYFCASSPGYNYGYTFGSGTRLTVV.

This clone was observed a few times. This chain joins TRBV27 and TRBJ1-6; D is undetermined. From germline, CDR1 is MNHEY and CDR2 SMNVEV (reference sequence). The CDR3 contains 17 residues. V was shortened by 5 bases and J by 7 bases, with 21 bases between the two germline ends. CDR3 sequence (DNA): TGTGCCAGCAGTCTCAACAGCTACCCAATTACCAATTCACCCCTCCACTTT. Protein product: CASSLNSYPITNSPLHF.

The chain joins TRBV5-1 to TRBJ2-5; D call uncertain. Germline CDR1 and CDR2: SGHRS and YFSETQ. There are 12 residues in the CDR3. V lost 0 bases and J lost 6, with 6 bases in between. CDR3 protein: CASSLDTQTQYF. The CDR3 DNA reads as TGCGCCAGCAGCTTGGACACCCAGACCCAGTACTTC.

V and J are TRBV9 and TRBJ2-7; D might be TRBD2 (5 bases). Per germline, CDR1 SGDLS and CDR2 YYNGEE. This CDR3 comprises 16 residues. Trimming took 5 bases from V and 2 from J, leaving 20 bases between them. CDR3 DNA: TGTGCCAGCAGTCCAAGTTCCGGACTTCTCGCCTACGAGCAGTACTTC. It is translated as CASSPSSGLLAYEQYF.

This chain links TRBV4-3 with TRBJ1-3, with D possibly being TRBD1 (5 bases). The length of the CDR3 is 15 residues. Between the trimmed V and J ends, which lost 0 bases and 8 bases, there was a span of 14 bases. Germline lookup yields CDR1 LGHNA and CDR2 YSLEER. CDR3 coding DNA: TGCGCCAGCAGCCAAGAGAGGGACCCGATGGACACCATATATTTT. It codes for CASSQERDPMDTIYF.

The genes are TRBV5-1 and TRBJ2-5; the D gene could be TRBD1 or TRBD2 (5 bases each). Per the germline V gene, CDR1 is SGHRS and CDR2 is YFSETQ. The ends were cut back, 3 bases at V and 1 base at J, with 16 bases in the middle. There are 16 residues in the CDR3. In nucleotides, the CDR3 is TGCGCCAGCAGCTCGCTGGCAAGGGGACCCCAAGAGACCCAGTACTTC. Encoded protein: CASSSLARGPQETQYF.

The rearrangement joins TRBV5-1 to TRBJ1-4, with D perhaps TRBD1 (5 bases). With 0 bases removed from V and 0 bases from J, the gap between germline ends came to 12 bases. The CDR3 spans 17 residues. Germline CDR1 reads SGHRS; CDR2 reads YFSETQ. CDR3 region: CASSLEFQGSTNEKLFF. DNA for the CDR3: TGCGCCAGCAGCTTGGAATTCCAGGGCTCAACTAATGAAAAACTGTTTTTT.

In its sample, this clone was seen once. The chain joins TRBV28 to TRBJ1-2; perhaps TRBD1 as D (5 bases). V dropped 6 bases and J dropped 7 bases, with 21 bases sitting between them. Germline V gives CDR1 MDHEN, CDR2 SYDVKM. This CDR3 is 15 amino acids long. CDR3 bases: TGTGCCAGCAGCCACCGGGACCCCTATCGGGGTGGCTACACCTTC. Translating it yields CASSHRDPYRGGYTF.

This clone was counted a few times. The chain recombines TRBV6-5 with TRBJ1-2; unclear D gene. V was clipped by 5 bases and J by 1 base, with 8 bases between them. The germline CDR1 and CDR2 sequences are MNHEY and SVGAGI. The CDR3 loop spans 13 amino acids. This chain's CDR3 is CASSERVNYGYTF. The CDR3 region has the DNA TGTGCCAGCAGTGAAAGGGTTAACTATGGCTACACCTTC.

This clone was observed a handful of times. The V and J genes are TRBV4-2 and TRBJ2-7, with 9 nucleotides matching TRBD1. CDR3 size: 17 residues. Germline values: CDR1 LGHNA, CDR2 YNFKEQ. Germline trimming cut 0 bases from V and 3 bases from J; bases unmatched to any gene: 9. The CDR3 protein is CASSQDAPGQGGYEQYF. As DNA, the CDR3 is TGTGCCAGCAGCCAAGACGCTCCGGGACAGGGCGGCTACGAGCAGTACTTC.

The chain employs TRBV4-1 and TRBJ1-1; the D is unclear. Trimming took 0 bases from V and 4 from J, leaving 15 bases between them. The CDR3 runs 16 residues. Per germline, CDR1 MGHRA and CDR2 YSYEKL. CDR3 nucleotides: TGCGCCAGCAGCCAAGAAGCCAGCCTTCCAGGCACTGAAGCTTTCTTT. Residues: CASSQEASLPGTEAFF.

J is TRBJ1-2 and V is TRBV14; possibly TRBD1 for D (6 bases). CDR3 size: 15 residues. Trimming left V 4 bases short and J 6 bases short, with 18 bases between. Germline V gene lookup returns CDR1 SGHDN and CDR2 FVKESK. In DNA form, the CDR3 reads TGTGCCAGCAGCCCCTTCGCAGGGGCCGTTCATGGCTACACCTTC. Amino acids: CASSPFAGAVHGYTF.

This clone occurred once. V and J are TRBV19 and TRBJ2-5; a possible D gene is TRBD1 (6 bases). V was pared by 10 bases and J by 2 bases, with 17 bases between. The CDR3 has 14 amino acids. Germline-derived CDR1 and CDR2 are LNHDA and SQIVND (reference sequence). The CDR3: CATKVHREQETQYF. The CDR3 region has the DNA TGTGCCACCAAGGTGCACAGGGAACAAGAGACCCAGTACTTC.

The chain has TRBV4-1 and TRBJ2-7; TRBD1 aligns across 12 bases. Germline V gives CDR1 MGHRA, CDR2 YSYEKL. The CDR3 has 15 residues. V shed 4 bases, J shed 4 bases, and the junction held 5 bases outside the gene matches. The CDR3 protein is CASSPGQGASYEQYF. Written as DNA, the CDR3 is TGCGCCAGCAGCCCGGGACAGGGGGCTAGTTACGAGCAGTACTTC.

This clone was seen a handful of times. The rearrangement joins TRBV7-3 to TRBJ1-1; D is perhaps TRBD1 (5 bases). Germline V gene data show CDR1 as SGHTA and CDR2 as FQGTGA. The CDR3 runs to 13 residues. The V end lost 4 bases, the J end lost 3 bases, and 9 bases lay between the germline ends. CDR3 sequence reads: CASSSQVYTEAFF. CDR3 bases: TGTGCCAGCAGCTCACAGGTATACACTGAAGCTTTCTTT.

V gene TRBV7-2 combines with J gene TRBJ2-1, with 9 nucleotides matching TRBD2. Per germline, CDR1 SGHTA and CDR2 FQGNSA. The CDR3 runs 15 residues. Trimming at V came to 8 bases and at J to 0 bases, leaving 5 bases not matched to a gene. The CDR3 sequence is CASGGGATSYNEQFF. The DNA of the CDR3 is TGTGCCAGCGGCGGGGGGGCAACCTCCTACAATGAGCAGTTCTTC.

V and J are TRBV15 and TRBJ2-5; possibly TRBD2 for D (7 bases). The closer fit of TRBJ2-7 to the DNA end suggests the J call may be wrong. In germline, CDR1 is LNHNV, CDR2 YYDKDF (reference sequence). The CDR3 consists of 16 residues. CDR3 bases: TGTGCCACCAGCAGAGATCTCGGGGGGCGAGTCTACGAGCAGTACTTC. The encoded protein is CATSRDLGGRVYEQYF.

This clone was found once. The chain links TRBV28 to TRBJ1-4; TRBD1 agrees at 7 bases. Trimming at V came to 6 bases and at J to 4 bases, leaving 5 bases not matched to a gene. Germline assignment: CDR1 MDHEN and CDR2 SYDVKM. This CDR3 is built from 14 residues. CDR3 region: CASRRQGINEKLFF. The CDR3, as DNA: TGTGCCAGCAGAAGACAGGGCATTAATGAAAAACTGTTTTTT.

The table lists this clone with a few counts. V gene TRBV19 combines with J gene TRBJ2-4, with D tentatively TRBD1 (6 bases). V was shortened by 7 bases and J by 2 bases, with 9 bases between the two germline ends. The CDR3 is 13 amino acids. CDR1 is LNHDA and CDR2 is SQIVND in the germline V gene (reference sequence). The CDR3 DNA reads TGTGCCAGTACCACAGGGTCCAAAAACATTCAGTACTTC. Translated: CASTTGSKNIQYF.

V usage is TRBV6-1 and J usage is TRBJ1-1; D gene uncertain. The CDR3 sequence is 15 residues long. V lost 0 bases and J lost 8, with 16 bases in between. Germline V gene data show CDR1 as MNHNS and CDR2 as SASEGT. CDR3 in amino acids: CASSEAQGRTEEAFF. The CDR3, as DNA: TGTGCCAGCAGTGAAGCCCAAGGCAGAACGGAGGAAGCTTTCTTT.

The genes are TRBV5-1 and TRBJ2-7; possibly TRBD1 for D (5 bases). The ends were cut back, 0 bases at V and 6 bases at J, with 16 bases in the middle. This CDR3 has 15 amino acids. Germline assignment: CDR1 SGHRS and CDR2 YFSETQ. The CDR3 loop reads CASSLGDSAKGEQYF. Here the CDR3 DNA reads TGCGCCAGCAGCTTGGGCGACAGCGCGAAGGGCGAGCAGTACTTC. Full variable domain (outside the CDR3, taken from reference TRBV5-1 and TRBJ2-7): KAGVTQTPRYLIKTRGQQVTLSCSPISGHRSVSWYQQTPGQGLQFLFEYFSETQRNKGNFPGRFSGRQFSNSRSEMNVSTLELGDSALYLCASSLGDSAKGEQYFGPGTRLTVT.

The chain employs TRBV7-6 and TRBJ2-5, with D tentatively TRBD1 or TRBD2 (5 bases each). Germline V gives CDR1 SGHVS, CDR2 FNYEAQ. This CDR3 contains 14 residues. V lost 5 bases and J lost 6, with 16 bases in between. CDR3 sequence: CASSPFRWGKTQYF. The CDR3, as DNA: TGTGCCAGCAGCCCTTTTCGGTGGGGGAAGACCCAGTACTTC.

As to this clone: The same CDR3 is also encoded by other DNA sequences in this sample. The chain combines TRBV9 with TRBJ1-1, with D unresolved. The V end was cut by 2 bases, the J end by 0 bases, with 5 bases between. The CDR3 covers 13 residues. CDR1 is SGDLS, CDR2 YYNGEE, per germline. CDR3 in amino acids: CASSVRMNTEAFF. The CDR3 region has the DNA TGTGCCAGCAGCGTTCGGATGAACACTGAAGCTTTCTTT. Combining the CDR3 with reference TRBV9 and TRBJ1-1 gives the whole variable domain DSGVTQTPKHLITATGQRVTLRCSPRSGDLSVYWYQQSLDQGLQFLIQYYNGEERAKGNILERFSAQQFPDLHSELNLSSLELGDSALYFCASSVRMNTEAFFGQGTRLTVV.